The T cell receptor beta chain described here comes from a study of blood T cell repertoires in COVID-19. Participants were aged roughly 18 to 89 years, lived in over 20 US areas, and enrolled virtually. In assigning cohorts, the study relied on participant-reported clinical history. In the authors' workflow: Reference gene primer amplification gave nucleated cell count estimates. Using immunoSEQ multiplex PCR, the repertoire was profiled, and TCRdb retains in-frame clones only, with some absent. The V and J calls and clone size are taken from that table; D and trimming were inferred from the DNA. This sample yields 150,000 to 200,000 clones, of which about 83% are seen a single time; around 8.6% belongs to the top ten. The ends were cut back, 5 bases at V and 0 bases at J, with 14 bases in the middle. Germline CDR1 LNHNV, CDR2 YYDKDF (reference sequence). This CDR3 comprises 16 residues.

The V call is TRBV15, the J call TRBJ1-3; the D gene is possibly TRBD1 (6 bases). The source is a woman aged 25 to 39 who had recovered from COVID-19. Sequences were obtained from PBMCs or T cells enriched from blood (not recorded which). The chain's CDR3 is CATSLGHMSSGNTIYF. The CDR3 nucleotides read TGTGCCACCAGCTTGGGACATATGAGCTCTGGAAACACCATATATTTT. Full variable domain (rest looked up from reference TRBV15 and TRBJ1-3): DAMVIQNPRYQVTQFGKPVTLSCSQTLNHNVMYWYQQKSSQAPKLLFHYYDKDFNNEADTPDNFQSRRPNTSFCFLDIRSPGLGDTAMYLCATSLGHMSSGNTIYFGEGSWLTVV.